The clone carrying this TCR beta chain was found once. As yet, its antigen is unknown. The PCR employed 60 Vbeta primers together with 13 Jbeta primers. Original data processing: Among the unique TCR beta chains that a later analysis counted, roughly 80 million in all, 10 million to 14 million were shared. The table came from immunoSEQ multiplex PCR; TCRdb's copy has only in-frame clones and leaves some out. V and J calls and clone size are copied from that table; D and trimming were computed from the DNA. The sample carries around 170,000 clones, more than 65% recorded once. The sample belongs to a study of cytomegalovirus exposure and HLA in healthy donors. Background on the study: Around 77% of around 400 genotyped donors fell in the Caucasian-associated ancestry cluster. Study-level points and caveats: About 87% or about 30% of the time was how often most TCR beta V segments were productive, according to an earlier analysis.

From germline, CDR1 is SGHTA and CDR2 FQGTGA. V lost 5 bases and J 0 bases, leaving 7 bases between the germline ends. CDR3 length equals 14 residues. Specimen: PBMCs. The chain combines TRBV7-3 with TRBJ2-2, with D uncertain. This receptor was taken from a middle-aged man in good health and CMV-seronegative. In DNA form, the CDR3 reads TGTGCCAGCAGCGCGAACTCGAACACCGGGGAGCTGTTTTTT. This encodes CASSANSNTGELFF.